Listed below are T cell receptor beta chains from one sample, sequenced in a study of OX40 agonist ivuxolimab in advanced cancers. Here immunoSEQ multiplex PCR was the method, and the copy in TCRdb shows in-frame clones only, minus some. Of roughly 71,000 clones listed, about 87% are singletons. The starting material was CD4+ or CD8+ T cells sorted from blood, obtained in a trial of the OX40 agonist ivuxolimab. These TCRs come from an adult with an advanced solid tumor such as melanoma, head and neck, liver or kidney cancer. CDR3s include the opening cysteine and the closing phenylalanine or tryptophan. Each record gives: clone size, V gene, J gene, D gene, CDR3 protein, CDR3 DNA. A D gene is named only where the DNA matches it firmly. Size is stated for part of the rows, as once, few or many counts, or as a class when the clone is expanded.

clone_size: -
v_call: TRBV7-8
j_call: TRBJ2-2
d_call: TRBD1
cdr3_aa: CASRTSGTGLRELFF
cdr3_nt: TGTGCCAGCAGAACCTCCGGGACAGGGTTGAGGGAGCTGTTTTTT

clone_size: -
v_call: TRBV19
j_call: TRBJ2-7
d_call: TRBD2
cdr3_aa: CASSMGRGSYEQYF
cdr3_nt: TGTGCCAGTAGTATGGGGAGGGGTTCCTACGAGCAGTACTTC

clone_size: -
v_call: TRBV4-1
j_call: TRBJ1-4
d_call: -
cdr3_aa: CASSQDPREKLFF
cdr3_nt: TGCGCCAGCAGCCAAGATCCCAGGGAAAAACTGTTTTTT

clone_size: -
v_call: TRBV9
j_call: TRBJ1-6
d_call: TRBD1
cdr3_aa: CASSVAAGQGSPLHF
cdr3_nt: TGTGCCAGCAGCGTAGCTGCGGGACAGGGTTCACCCCTCCACTTT

clone_size: -
v_call: TRBV28
j_call: TRBJ2-5
d_call: TRBD2
cdr3_aa: CASSRGLAGGEETQYF
cdr3_nt: TGTGCCAGCAGTCGGGGACTAGCGGGGGGTGAAGAGACCCAGTACTTC

clone_size: -
v_call: TRBV20-1
j_call: TRBJ1-2
d_call: -
cdr3_aa: CSARLYGYTF
cdr3_nt: TGCAGTGCTCGACTCTATGGCTACACCTTC

clone_size: -
v_call: TRBV18
j_call: TRBJ2-1
d_call: TRBD1
cdr3_aa: CASTRQGAYNEQFF
cdr3_nt: TGTGCCAGCACCAGACAGGGGGCCTACAATGAGCAGTTCTTC

clone_size: -
v_call: TRBV10-3
j_call: TRBJ1-4
d_call: -
cdr3_aa: CAISESPGHGEKLFF
cdr3_nt: TGTGCCATCAGTGAGTCCCCAGGACATGGAGAAAAACTGTTTTTT

clone_size: -
v_call: TRBV5-4
j_call: TRBJ1-2
d_call: TRBD1
cdr3_aa: CASSARTGGKANYGYTF
cdr3_nt: TGTGCCAGCAGCGCAAGGACAGGGGGAAAAGCTAACTATGGCTACACCTTC

clone_size: -
v_call: TRBV6-5
j_call: TRBJ2-1
d_call: TRBD2
cdr3_aa: CASSADLAGGRQFF
cdr3_nt: TGTGCCAGCAGCGCCGATTTAGCGGGGGGGCGTCAGTTCTTC

clone_size: -
v_call: TRBV28
j_call: TRBJ2-1
d_call: -
cdr3_aa: CASSWGGPYNEQFF
cdr3_nt: TGTGCCAGCAGTTGGGGGGGCCCCTACAATGAGCAGTTCTTC

clone_size: -
v_call: TRBV5-1
j_call: TRBJ2-1
d_call: -
cdr3_aa: CASSLEGREQFF
cdr3_nt: TGCGCCAGCAGCTTGGAGGGAAGGGAGCAGTTCTTC

clone_size: once
v_call: TRBV28
j_call: TRBJ1-2
d_call: TRBD1
cdr3_aa: CASQGGDIIRNYGYTF
cdr3_nt: TGTGCCAGCCAGGGGGGGGACATCATCCGCAACTATGGCTACACCTTC

clone_size: -
v_call: TRBV19
j_call: TRBJ1-2
d_call: TRBD1
cdr3_aa: CASRTGVAGLYGYTF
cdr3_nt: TGTGCCAGTAGGACAGGGGTGGCTGGGCTGTATGGCTACACCTTC

clone_size: -
v_call: TRBV5-1
j_call: TRBJ1-5
d_call: TRBD1
cdr3_aa: CASSLDRGGQPQHF
cdr3_nt: TGCGCCAGCAGCTTGGACAGGGGAGGCCAGCCCCAGCATTTT

clone_size: -
v_call: TRBV19
j_call: TRBJ1-1
d_call: -
cdr3_aa: CASSISSGLNTEAFF
cdr3_nt: TGTGCCAGTAGTATATCCTCCGGCTTGAACACTGAAGCTTTCTTT

clone_size: -
v_call: TRBV6-1
j_call: TRBJ2-1
d_call: -
cdr3_aa: CANSRRFSSYNEQFF
cdr3_nt: TGTGCCAACTCCAGACGGTTTAGCTCCTACAATGAGCAGTTCTTC

clone_size: -
v_call: TRBV6-1
j_call: TRBJ1-5
d_call: TRBD1
cdr3_aa: CASSGGQGAGQPQHF
cdr3_nt: TGTGCCAGCAGTGGGGGACAGGGGGCGGGTCAGCCCCAGCATTTT

clone_size: -
v_call: TRBV5-1
j_call: TRBJ1-1
d_call: TRBD1
cdr3_aa: CASSWDRAFEAFF
cdr3_nt: TGCGCCAGCAGCTGGGACAGGGCCTTCGAAGCTTTCTTT

clone_size: -
v_call: TRBV5-4
j_call: TRBJ2-3
d_call: -
cdr3_aa: CASSSALSTDTQYF
cdr3_nt: TGTGCCAGCAGCTCAGCTTTGAGCACAGATACGCAGTATTTT

clone_size: -
v_call: TRBV5-1
j_call: TRBJ1-3
d_call: -
cdr3_aa: CASSPTDSGNTIYF
cdr3_nt: TGCGCCAGCAGCCCAACAGACTCTGGAAACACCATATATTTT

clone_size: -
v_call: TRBV18
j_call: TRBJ1-1
d_call: -
cdr3_aa: CASSPLYGGANTEAFF
cdr3_nt: TGTGCCAGCTCACCACTTTACGGGGGAGCGAACACTGAAGCTTTCTTT

clone_size: -
v_call: TRBV6-5
j_call: TRBJ2-3
d_call: -
cdr3_aa: CASRIWDNTDTQYF
cdr3_nt: TGTGCCAGCAGGATCTGGGACAACACAGATACGCAGTATTTT

clone_size: once
v_call: TRBV30
j_call: TRBJ1-4
d_call: -
cdr3_aa: CAWSVQTNEKLFF
cdr3_nt: TGTGCCTGGAGTGTACAGACGAATGAAAAACTGTTTTTT

clone_size: -
v_call: TRBV19
j_call: TRBJ1-5
d_call: -
cdr3_aa: CASSPHDRNQPQHF
cdr3_nt: TGTGCCAGTAGTCCCCACGACAGAAATCAGCCCCAGCATTTT

clone_size: -
v_call: TRBV5-1
j_call: TRBJ1-1
d_call: TRBD1
cdr3_aa: CASSGQGMNTEAFF
cdr3_nt: TGCGCCAGCAGCGGACAGGGCATGAACACTGAAGCTTTCTTT

clone_size: -
v_call: TRBV19
j_call: TRBJ1-5
d_call: TRBD1
cdr3_aa: CASSIRDRGGQPQHF
cdr3_nt: TGTGCCAGTAGTATCCGGGACAGGGGAGGTCAGCCCCAGCATTTT

clone_size: -
v_call: TRBV6-5
j_call: TRBJ2-7
d_call: TRBD2
cdr3_aa: CASSSPTSGRIYEQYF
cdr3_nt: TGTGCCAGCAGTTCCCCGACTAGCGGGCGAATCTACGAGCAGTACTTC

clone_size: -
v_call: TRBV12-2
j_call: TRBJ2-5
d_call: -
cdr3_aa: CASGPRRETQYF
cdr3_nt: TGTGCAAGTGGCCCTCGACGGGAGACCCAGTACTTC

clone_size: -
v_call: TRBV5-1
j_call: TRBJ2-7
d_call: -
cdr3_aa: CASSLEGYGSTYEQYF
cdr3_nt: TGCGCCAGCAGCTTGGAAGGTTACGGGTCAACCTACGAGCAGTACTTC

clone_size: -
v_call: TRBV9
j_call: TRBJ2-6
d_call: -
cdr3_aa: CASSVSPRLGSGANVLTF
cdr3_nt: TGTGCCAGCAGCGTATCACCTAGGTTAGGGTCTGGGGCCAACGTCCTGACTTTC

clone_size: once
v_call: TRBV4-2
j_call: TRBJ2-7
d_call: TRBD1
cdr3_aa: CASSHGQGDYEQYF
cdr3_nt: TGTGCCAGCAGCCACGGACAGGGGGACTACGAGCAGTACTTC

clone_size: -
v_call: TRBV11-1
j_call: TRBJ2-1
d_call: -
cdr3_aa: CASKSRHNEQFF
cdr3_nt: TGTGCCAGCAAATCTCGCCACAATGAGCAGTTCTTC

clone_size: -
v_call: TRBV6-5
j_call: TRBJ1-1
d_call: -
cdr3_aa: CASRPTQSSEAFF
cdr3_nt: TGTGCCAGCAGGCCGACCCAAAGCTCTGAAGCTTTCTTT

clone_size: -
v_call: TRBV10-3
j_call: TRBJ2-3
d_call: -
cdr3_aa: CAISGTGDTYGGDTQYF
cdr3_nt: TGTGCCATCAGTGGTACGGGGGACACCTATGGAGGAGATACGCAGTATTTT

clone_size: -
v_call: TRBV6-4
j_call: TRBJ2-5
d_call: -
cdr3_aa: CAVHLETQYF
cdr3_nt: TGTGCCGTACATTTAGAGACCCAGTACTTC

clone_size: -
v_call: TRBV28
j_call: TRBJ2-2
d_call: -
cdr3_aa: CASSLQSGELFF
cdr3_nt: TGTGCCAGCAGTTTACAGTCCGGGGAGCTGTTTTTT

clone_size: -
v_call: TRBV5-1
j_call: TRBJ1-6
d_call: TRBD1
cdr3_aa: CASSQRQGGSYNSPLHF
cdr3_nt: TGCGCCAGCAGCCAGAGACAGGGGGGATCCTATAATTCACCCCTCCACTTT

clone_size: -
v_call: TRBV9
j_call: TRBJ2-1
d_call: TRBD2
cdr3_aa: CASSVAGSGASYNEQFF
cdr3_nt: TGTGCCAGCAGCGTAGCGGGTAGCGGGGCATCCTACAATGAGCAGTTCTTC

clone_size: -
v_call: TRBV5-4
j_call: TRBJ2-7
d_call: TRBD2
cdr3_aa: CASSLTSGLYEQYF
cdr3_nt: TGTGCCAGCAGCTTGACTAGCGGCCTCTACGAGCAGTACTTC

clone_size: once
v_call: TRBV6-7
j_call: TRBJ1-5
d_call: TRBD1
cdr3_aa: CASSYLTNNRDSNSNQPQHF
cdr3_nt: TGTGCCAGCAGTTACCTGACCAATAACCGGGACAGTAATAGCAATCAGCCCCAGCATTTT

clone_size: once
v_call: TRBV7-3
j_call: TRBJ2-1
d_call: -
cdr3_aa: CASSLRADSYNEQFF
cdr3_nt: TGTGCCAGCAGCCTACGGGCGGACTCCTACAATGAGCAGTTCTTC

clone_size: -
v_call: TRBV6-5
j_call: TRBJ1-1
d_call: -
cdr3_aa: CASSYEGIVTEAFF
cdr3_nt: TGTGCCAGCAGTTATGAGGGGATTGTCACTGAAGCTTTCTTT

clone_size: -
v_call: TRBV19
j_call: TRBJ1-2
d_call: -
cdr3_aa: CASSIVDGSYAF
cdr3_nt: TGTGCCAGTAGTATTGTGGATGGGTCGTATGCCTTC

clone_size: -
v_call: TRBV11-2
j_call: TRBJ1-3
d_call: -
cdr3_aa: CASSFTGAGNTIYF
cdr3_nt: TGTGCCAGCAGCTTCACAGGAGCTGGAAACACCATATATTTT

clone_size: once
v_call: TRBV4-2
j_call: TRBJ1-2
d_call: TRBD1
cdr3_aa: CASSQITGTGRNYGYTF
cdr3_nt: TGTGCCAGCAGCCAAATTACCGGGACAGGGAGAAACTATGGCTACACCTTC

clone_size: -
v_call: TRBV9
j_call: TRBJ2-2
d_call: -
cdr3_aa: CASSVGAPSGELFF
cdr3_nt: TGTGCCAGCAGCGTTGGGGCCCCGTCCGGGGAGCTGTTTTTT

clone_size: -
v_call: TRBV28
j_call: TRBJ2-1
d_call: TRBD1
cdr3_aa: CASSLTDRGTYNEQFF
cdr3_nt: TGTGCCAGCAGTTTGACCGACAGGGGTACCTACAATGAGCAGTTCTTC

clone_size: -
v_call: TRBV2
j_call: TRBJ2-4
d_call: TRBD1
cdr3_aa: CASGALDRGTDIQYF
cdr3_nt: TGTGCCAGCGGGGCTCTGGACAGGGGGACGGACATTCAGTACTTC

clone_size: -
v_call: TRBV2
j_call: TRBJ2-7
d_call: -
cdr3_aa: CASNPDSYEQYF
cdr3_nt: TGTGCCAGCAATCCAGACTCCTACGAGCAGTACTTC

clone_size: -
v_call: TRBV5-4
j_call: TRBJ1-2
d_call: -
cdr3_aa: CASSLGAGASKGYTF
cdr3_nt: TGTGCCAGCAGCTTGGGGGCGGGGGCGAGTAAGGGCTACACCTTC

clone_size: -
v_call: TRBV10-3
j_call: TRBJ1-1
d_call: TRBD1
cdr3_aa: CAISDGQGITEAFF
cdr3_nt: TGTGCCATCAGTGATGGACAGGGCATCACTGAAGCTTTCTTT

clone_size: -
v_call: TRBV6-1
j_call: TRBJ1-3
d_call: -
cdr3_aa: CASSSGLGRQNTIYF
cdr3_nt: TGTGCCAGCAGTTCAGGGCTCGGGAGACAGAACACCATATATTTT

clone_size: many
v_call: TRBV4-1
j_call: TRBJ2-7
d_call: -
cdr3_aa: CASSQADGPYEQYF
cdr3_nt: TGCGCCAGCAGCCAAGCGGACGGACCCTACGAGCAGTACTTC

clone_size: -
v_call: TRBV5-1
j_call: TRBJ2-6
d_call: -
cdr3_aa: CASSPVGGLGANVLTF
cdr3_nt: TGCGCCAGCAGCCCGGTGGGGGGGCTTGGGGCCAACGTCCTGACTTTC

clone_size: -
v_call: TRBV7-8
j_call: TRBJ1-1
d_call: TRBD1
cdr3_aa: CASSARGGNTEAFF
cdr3_nt: TGTGCCAGCAGCGCCAGGGGGGGAAACACTGAAGCTTTCTTT

clone_size: -
v_call: TRBV7-8
j_call: TRBJ2-7
d_call: -
cdr3_aa: CASSLIPRNGEQYF
cdr3_nt: TGTGCCAGCAGCTTAATCCCCCGGAACGGCGAGCAGTACTTC

clone_size: -
v_call: TRBV13
j_call: TRBJ1-3
d_call: -
cdr3_aa: CASRLVQGSGNTIYF
cdr3_nt: TGTGCCAGCAGATTGGTACAGGGCTCTGGAAACACCATATATTTT

clone_size: -
v_call: TRBV5-5
j_call: TRBJ2-7
d_call: -
cdr3_aa: CASSLVGSSYEQYF
cdr3_nt: TGTGCCAGCAGCTTGGTCGGGAGCTCCTACGAGCAGTACTTC